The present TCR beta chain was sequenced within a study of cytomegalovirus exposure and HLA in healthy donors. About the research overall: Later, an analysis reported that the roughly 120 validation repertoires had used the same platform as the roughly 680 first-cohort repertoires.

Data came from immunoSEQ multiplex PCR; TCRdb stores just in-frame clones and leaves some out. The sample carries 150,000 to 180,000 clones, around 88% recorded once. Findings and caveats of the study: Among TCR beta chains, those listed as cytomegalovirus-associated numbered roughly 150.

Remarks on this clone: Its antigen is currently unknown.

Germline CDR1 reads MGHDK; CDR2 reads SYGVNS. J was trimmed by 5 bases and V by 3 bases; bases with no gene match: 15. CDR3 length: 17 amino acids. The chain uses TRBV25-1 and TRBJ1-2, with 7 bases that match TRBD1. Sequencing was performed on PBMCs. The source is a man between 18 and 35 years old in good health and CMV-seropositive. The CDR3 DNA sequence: TGTGCCAGCAGTGACGGGCACAGGGGTTTAGTTGGGTATGGCTACACCTTC. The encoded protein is CASSDGHRGLVGYGYTF.